This T cell receptor (beta chain) comes out of a study of blood T cell repertoires in COVID-19. The table came from immunoSEQ multiplex PCR; TCRdb's copy has only in-frame clones and leaves some out. This table has approximately 270,000 clones, less than 95% appearing once. Trimming removed 8 bases from V and 1 base from J, with 8 bases in between. Germline values: CDR1 SNHLY, CDR2 FYNNEI. The CDR3 is 12 residues long. Those designated as exposed participants met a COVID-19 case within 2 weeks before study entry. What was sequenced was PBMCs or T cells enriched from blood (not recorded which). This receptor was obtained from a middle-aged man who had been exposed to COVID-19. The chain joins TRBV2 to TRBJ1-1, with D maybe TRBD1 (5 bases). For the CDR3, the DNA is TGTGCCAGCGGACACCCGAACACTGAAGCTTTCTTT. Amino acid sequence: CASGHPNTEAFF. Variable domain in full (rest from reference TRBV2 and TRBJ1-1): EPEVTQTPSHQVTQMGQEVILRCVPISNHLYFYWYRQILGQKVEFLVSFYNNEISEKSEIFDDQFSVERPDGSNFTLKIRSTKLEDSAMYFCASGHPNTEAFFGQGTRLTVV.